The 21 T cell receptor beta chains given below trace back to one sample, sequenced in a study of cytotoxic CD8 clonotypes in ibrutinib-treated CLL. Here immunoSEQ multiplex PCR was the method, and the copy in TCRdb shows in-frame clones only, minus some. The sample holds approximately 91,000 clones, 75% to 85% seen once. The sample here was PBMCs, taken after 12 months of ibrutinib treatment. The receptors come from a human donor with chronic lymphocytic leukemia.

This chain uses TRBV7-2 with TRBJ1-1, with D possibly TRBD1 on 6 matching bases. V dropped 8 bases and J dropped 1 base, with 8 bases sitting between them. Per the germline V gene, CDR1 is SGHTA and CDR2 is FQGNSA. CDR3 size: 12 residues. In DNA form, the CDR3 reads TGTGCCAGCTCGACAGGGAACACTGAAGCTTTCTTT. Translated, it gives CASSTGNTEAFF. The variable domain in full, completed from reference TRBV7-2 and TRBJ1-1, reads GAGVSQSPSNKVTEKGKDVELRCDPISGHTALYWYRQSLGQGLEFLIYFQGNSAPDKSGLPSDRFSAERTGGSVSTLTIQRTQQEDSAVYLCASSTGNTEAFFGQGTRLTVV.

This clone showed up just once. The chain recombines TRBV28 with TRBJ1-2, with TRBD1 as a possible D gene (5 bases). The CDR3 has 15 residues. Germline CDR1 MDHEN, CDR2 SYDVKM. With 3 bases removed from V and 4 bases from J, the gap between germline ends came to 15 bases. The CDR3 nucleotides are TGTGCCAGCAGTTTGGGGGGAGGGCCGGGCTATGGCTACACCTTC. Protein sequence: CASSLGGGPGYGYTF.

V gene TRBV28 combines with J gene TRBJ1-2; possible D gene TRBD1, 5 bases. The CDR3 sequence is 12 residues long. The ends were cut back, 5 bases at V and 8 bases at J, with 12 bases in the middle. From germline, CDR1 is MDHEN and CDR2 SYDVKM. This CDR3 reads CASSPGTRGYTF. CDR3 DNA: TGTGCCAGCAGTCCCGGGACGCGGGGCTACACCTTC.

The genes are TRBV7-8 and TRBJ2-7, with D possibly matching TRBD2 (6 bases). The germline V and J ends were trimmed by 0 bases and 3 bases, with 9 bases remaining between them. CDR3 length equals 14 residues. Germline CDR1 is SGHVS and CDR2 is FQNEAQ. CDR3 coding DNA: TGTGCCAGCAGCTTAGCTGCGGGGTACTACGAGCAGTACTTC. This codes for CASSLAAGYYEQYF. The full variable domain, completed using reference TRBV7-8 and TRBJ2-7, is GAGVSQSPRYKVAKRGQDVALRCDPISGHVSLFWYQQALGQGPEFLTYFQNEAQLDKSGLPSDRFFAERPEGSVSTLKIQRTQQEDSAVYLCASSLAAGYYEQYFGPGTRLTVT.

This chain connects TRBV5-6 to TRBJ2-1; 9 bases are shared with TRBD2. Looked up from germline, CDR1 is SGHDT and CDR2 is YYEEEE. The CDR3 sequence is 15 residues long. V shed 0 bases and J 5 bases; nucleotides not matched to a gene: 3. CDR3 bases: TGTGCCAGCAGCTTGGGACTAGCGGATAACAATGAGCAGTTCTTC. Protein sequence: CASSLGLADNNEQFF.

The chain's CDR3 is CASSTGQGAVGEKLFF. CDR3 sequence (DNA): TGCGCCAGCAGCACGGGACAGGGGGCTGTGGGAGAAAAACTGTTTTTT. The rearrangement uses TRBV5-1 and TRBJ1-4; 12 positions match TRBD1. This CDR3 is built from 16 residues. V gave up 4 bases and J gave up 8 bases; unmatched junction bases: 9. The germline V gene encodes CDR1 SGHRS and CDR2 YFSETQ.

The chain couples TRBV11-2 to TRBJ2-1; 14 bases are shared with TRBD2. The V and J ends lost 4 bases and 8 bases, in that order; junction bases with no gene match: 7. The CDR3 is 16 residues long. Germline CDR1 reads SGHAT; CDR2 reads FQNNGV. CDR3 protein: CASSYRGLAGVDEQFF. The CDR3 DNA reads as TGTGCCAGCAGCTATAGGGGACTAGCGGGAGTAGATGAGCAGTTCTTC.

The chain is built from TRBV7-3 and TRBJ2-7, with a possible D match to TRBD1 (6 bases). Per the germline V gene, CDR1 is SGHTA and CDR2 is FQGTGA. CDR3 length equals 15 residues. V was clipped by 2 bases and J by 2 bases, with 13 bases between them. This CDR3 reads CASSLGGHPTYEQYF. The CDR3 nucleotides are TGTGCCAGCAGCTTAGGGGGACACCCAACCTACGAGCAGTACTTC.

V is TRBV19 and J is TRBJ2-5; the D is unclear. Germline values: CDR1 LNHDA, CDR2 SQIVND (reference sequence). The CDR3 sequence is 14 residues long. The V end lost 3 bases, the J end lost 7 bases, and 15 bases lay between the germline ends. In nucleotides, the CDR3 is TGTGCCAGTAGTATGTTTGCGGCCGAAGGGACCCAGTACTTC. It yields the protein CASSMFAAEGTQYF. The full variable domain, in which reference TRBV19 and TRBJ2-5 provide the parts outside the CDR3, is DGGITQSPKYLFRKEGQNVTLSCEQNLNHDAMYWYRQDPGQGLRLIYYSQIVNDFQKGDIAEGYSVSREKKESFPLTVTSAQKNPTAFYLCASSMFAAEGTQYFGPGTRLLVL.

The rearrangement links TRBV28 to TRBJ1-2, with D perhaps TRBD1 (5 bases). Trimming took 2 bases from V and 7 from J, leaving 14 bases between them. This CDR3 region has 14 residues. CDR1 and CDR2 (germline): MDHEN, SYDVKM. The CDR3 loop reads CASSLDDSQGGYTF. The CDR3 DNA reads TGTGCCAGCAGTTTAGACGACAGCCAGGGTGGCTACACCTTC.

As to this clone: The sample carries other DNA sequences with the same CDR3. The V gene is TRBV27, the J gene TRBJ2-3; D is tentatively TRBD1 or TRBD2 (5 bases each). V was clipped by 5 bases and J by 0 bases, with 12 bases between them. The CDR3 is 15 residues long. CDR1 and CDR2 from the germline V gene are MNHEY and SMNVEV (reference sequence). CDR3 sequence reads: CASSPRDRSTDTQYF. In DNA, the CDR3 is TGTGCCAGCAGTCCCCGGGACCGTAGCACAGATACGCAGTATTTT.

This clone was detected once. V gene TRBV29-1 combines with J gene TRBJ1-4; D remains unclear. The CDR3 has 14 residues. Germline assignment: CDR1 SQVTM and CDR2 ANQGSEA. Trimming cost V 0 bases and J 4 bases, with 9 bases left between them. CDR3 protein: CSVEEDTHNEKLFF. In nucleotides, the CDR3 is TGCAGCGTTGAAGAAGACACCCATAATGAAAAACTGTTTTTT.

The CDR3 region has the DNA TGCGCCAGCAGCCAGGATTTAAGGGGTGGACAGGGGATTGTAGGGGGCTACACCTTC. Protein product: CASSQDLRGGQGIVGGYTF. The chain combines TRBV4-3 with TRBJ1-2, with 9 bases aligning to TRBD1. J gave up 8 bases and V 3 bases, and 22 bases lay outside the gene matches. CDR1 is LGHNA and CDR2 is YSLEER in the germline V gene. This CDR3 contains 19 residues.

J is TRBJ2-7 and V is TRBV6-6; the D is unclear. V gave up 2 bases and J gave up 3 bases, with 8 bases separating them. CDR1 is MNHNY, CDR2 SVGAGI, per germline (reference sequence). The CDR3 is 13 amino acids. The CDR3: CASSYQVDYEQYF. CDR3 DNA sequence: TGTGCCAGCAGTTACCAGGTCGACTACGAGCAGTACTTC.

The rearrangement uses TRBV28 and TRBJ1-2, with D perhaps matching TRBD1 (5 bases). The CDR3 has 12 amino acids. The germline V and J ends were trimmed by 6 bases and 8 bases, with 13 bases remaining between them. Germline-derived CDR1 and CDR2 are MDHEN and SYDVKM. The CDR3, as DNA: TGTGCCAGCAGCCGACCGGGGGGAGGCTACACCTTC. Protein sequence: CASSRPGGGYTF.

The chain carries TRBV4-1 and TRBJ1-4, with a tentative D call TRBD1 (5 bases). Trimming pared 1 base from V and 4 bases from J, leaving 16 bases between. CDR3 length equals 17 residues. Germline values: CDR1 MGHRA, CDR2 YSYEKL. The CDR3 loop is CASSQGPVGAINEKLFF. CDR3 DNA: TGCGCCAGCAGCCAAGGCCCGGTCGGGGCTATTAATGAAAAACTGTTTTTT.

CDR3 region: CAWSGGARGQPQHF. CDR3 sequence (DNA): TGTGCCTGGAGTGGGGGGGCGCGGGGCCAGCCCCAGCATTTT. The V gene is TRBV30, the J gene TRBJ1-5; perhaps TRBD1 as D (6 bases). The CDR3 contains 14 residues. Germline V lookup: CDR1 GTSNPN, CDR2 SVGIG (reference sequence). V dropped 1 base and J dropped 7 bases, with 14 bases sitting between them.

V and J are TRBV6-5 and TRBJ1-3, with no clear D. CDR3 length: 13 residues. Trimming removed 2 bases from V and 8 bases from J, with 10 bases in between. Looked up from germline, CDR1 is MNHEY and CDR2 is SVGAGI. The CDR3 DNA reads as TGTGCCAGCAGTTACACTAGGTTGGACACCATATATTTT. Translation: CASSYTRLDTIYF.

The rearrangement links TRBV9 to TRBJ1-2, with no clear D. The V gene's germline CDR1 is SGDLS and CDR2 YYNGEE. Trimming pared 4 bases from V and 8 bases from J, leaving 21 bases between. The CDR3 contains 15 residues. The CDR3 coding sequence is TGTGCCAGCAGCCCCGCCAAGGCCCTTTTGAAGGGCTACACCTTC. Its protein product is CASSPAKALLKGYTF.

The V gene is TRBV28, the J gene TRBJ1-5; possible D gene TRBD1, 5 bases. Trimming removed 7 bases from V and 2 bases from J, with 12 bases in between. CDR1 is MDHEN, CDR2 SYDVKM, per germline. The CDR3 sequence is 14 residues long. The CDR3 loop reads CASTPGAGNQPQHF. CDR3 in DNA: TGTGCCAGCACCCCTGGGGCAGGCAATCAGCCCCAGCATTTT.

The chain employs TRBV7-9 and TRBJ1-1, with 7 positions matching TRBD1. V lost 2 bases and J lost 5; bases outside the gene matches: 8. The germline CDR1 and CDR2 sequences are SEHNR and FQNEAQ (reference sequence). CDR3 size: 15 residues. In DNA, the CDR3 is TGTGCCAGCAGCTTAATTGGAGGGGGCAAAACTGAAGCTTTCTTT. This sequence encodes CASSLIGGGKTEAFF.